This is a list of T cell receptor beta chains from one sample in a study of cytotoxic CD8 clonotypes in ibrutinib-treated CLL. TCRdb's table, derived via immunoSEQ multiplex PCR, lists solely in-frame clones and lacks some. The sample has hundreds of thousands of clones; 60% to 75% are singletons. This specimen was PBMCs, taken after 24 months of ibrutinib treatment. The source of these receptors is a human donor with chronic lymphocytic leukemia. The CDR3 runs from the conserved cysteine through the conserved F or W. The D gene is left open where the match is weak. Clone size is stated in some rows and not others, as once, few, many or a class when expanded.

J | size | D | V | DNA | CDR3
TRBJ1-1 | few | NA | TRBV30 | TGTGCCTGGAGTGTAAAGGCTGAAGCTTTCTTT | CAWSVKAEAFF
TRBJ2-7 | few | NA | TRBV27 | TGTGCCAGCAGTATGAGGGTATCCTACGAGCAGTACTTC | CASSMRVSYEQYF
TRBJ2-1 | NA | TRBD2 | TRBV7-3 | TGTGCCAGCAGCCCCGGACTAGCGGGAGACAATGAGCAGTTCTTC | CASSPGLAGDNEQFF
TRBJ2-1 | NA | NA | TRBV7-9 | TGTGCCAGCAGCTTAGTGTTAAGGCGGGAAACGTACAATGAGCAGTTCTTC | CASSLVLRRETYNEQFF
TRBJ2-1 | few | NA | TRBV6-5 | TGTGCCAGCAGTTACTCCCACGGGGAGCAGTTCTTC | CASSYSHGEQFF
TRBJ2-2 | NA | TRBD2 | TRBV5-1 | TGCGCCAGCAGCTCTGGCGGGAGGGACACCGGGGAGCTGTTTTTT | CASSSGGRDTGELFF
TRBJ1-1 | NA | NA | TRBV19 | TGTGCCAGTAGTGCTCGTGGGACTAGAGGGTGGGGCACTGAAGCTTTCTTT | CASSARGTRGWGTEAFF
TRBJ2-1 | NA | NA | TRBV9 | TGTGCCAGCAGCGTAGGTGACGGGGAGACCTACAATGAGCAGTTCTTC | CASSVGDGETYNEQFF
TRBJ2-5 | once | NA | TRBV5-1 | TGCGCCAGCAGCTTAACAGGCCTGATCAGGGAGACCCAGTACTTC | CASSLTGLIRETQYF
TRBJ1-1 | NA | NA | TRBV27 | TGTGCCAGCAGAACCGGGACGGAAGCTTTCTTT | CASRTGTEAFF
TRBJ2-6 | NA | NA | TRBV27 | TGTGCCAGCAGTTTAAAGGGGACTGGGGCCAACGTCCTGACTTTC | CASSLKGTGANVLTF
TRBJ2-5 | NA | NA | TRBV2 | TGTGCCGGAAAGGGAAACAGGGAGGAGACCCAGTACTTC | CAGKGNREETQYF
TRBJ2-7 | NA | NA | TRBV18 | TGTGCCAGCTCACCCTCCGGATCCGCCTACGAGCAGTACTTC | CASSPSGSAYEQYF
TRBJ2-6 | NA | NA | TRBV28 | TGTGCCAGCAGTCCCCGACACTTCGATACCTCTGGGGCCAACGTCCTGACTTTC | CASSPRHFDTSGANVLTF
TRBJ2-7 | once | NA | TRBV9 | TGTGCCAGCAGCCCACGGACCGAGCACTACGAGCAGTACTTC | CASSPRTEHYEQYF
TRBJ2-7 | NA | NA | TRBV14 | TGTGCCAGCAGCCAGTCTGACGAGCAGTACTTC | CASSQSDEQYF
TRBJ2-4 | NA | TRBD2 | TRBV7-9 | TGTGCCAGCAGCTTAGGGACTAGCGGGGCCTCCGTGGGAATTCAGTACTTC | CASSLGTSGASVGIQYF
TRBJ2-2 | once | NA | TRBV5-1 | TGCGCCAGCAGCTTGGTAGGGGAAGTCGCCGGGGAGCTGTTTTTT | CASSLVGEVAGELFF
TRBJ1-1 | NA | NA | TRBV21-1 | TGTGCCAGCAGGTGGGATCCCAGATGGATCGACACTGAAGCTTTCTTT | CASRWDPRWIDTEAFF
TRBJ2-5 | few | NA | TRBV18 | TGTGCCAGCTCACCAGGGAGGTTGGAAGAGACCCAGTACTTC | CASSPGRLEETQYF
TRBJ2-7 | NA | NA | TRBV30 | TGTGCCTGGAGTGTTGATTCGGGGGCTCTCTACGAGCAGTACTTC | CAWSVDSGALYEQYF
TRBJ2-7 | NA | TRBD1 | TRBV30 | TGTGCCCGGTCGACAGGGGAAGAATACGAGCAGTACTTC | CARSTGEEYEQYF
TRBJ2-7 | NA | NA | TRBV5-1 | TGCGCCAGCACGTTGGACGTGTCGTCGGAGCAGTACTTC | CASTLDVSSEQYF
TRBJ2-7 | NA | NA | TRBV5-6 | TGTGCCAGCAGCTTGGGTTCTTCCTACGAGCAGTACTTC | CASSLGSSYEQYF
TRBJ2-1 | few | NA | TRBV9 | TGTGCCAGCAGCGTAGAAGTTAGCGCCCCCTTCAATGAGCAGTTCTTC | CASSVEVSAPFNEQFF
TRBJ1-1 | few | NA | TRBV28 | TGTGCCAGCAGTCGCGACGGGCTGAACACTGAAGCTTTCTTT | CASSRDGLNTEAFF
TRBJ2-1 | NA | NA | TRBV5-1 | TGCGCCAGCAGCCCAGACCCGGGGCAACTCGAGTGGTTCTTC | CASSPDPGQLEWFF
TRBJ2-1 | NA | NA | TRBV6-1 | TGTGCCAGCAGTGAAGGGTCGGCAACGGATGAGCAGTTCTTC | CASSEGSATDEQFF
TRBJ2-1 | once | NA | TRBV11-2 | TGTGCCAGCAGCTTAGAGGGATGGCCCGTTCAGTTCTTC | CASSLEGWPVQFF
TRBJ2-7 | NA | NA | TRBV4-3 | TGCGCCAGCAGCCAAGACAGGTTCGGCTACGAGCAGTACTTC | CASSQDRFGYEQYF
TRBJ2-7 | few | NA | TRBV9 | TGTGCCAGCAGCCCTGGAACCTACGAGCAGTACTTC | CASSPGTYEQYF
TRBJ2-7 | NA | NA | TRBV19 | TGTGCCAGTAGTATAGATTCGGGATCGCTCACCTACGAGCAGTACTTC | CASSIDSGSLTYEQYF
TRBJ2-5 | NA | NA | TRBV5-1 | TGCGCCAGCAGCCCATACTGGGAGTCGATCGAGACCCAGTACTTC | CASSPYWESIETQYF
TRBJ2-7 | NA | NA | TRBV27 | TGTGCCAGCAGTTTACGGGGCTACGAGCAGTACTTC | CASSLRGYEQYF
TRBJ2-7 | NA | TRBD2 | TRBV7-9 | TGTGCCAGCAGCCCGCGGGAGACTTCCTACGAGCAGTACTTC | CASSPRETSYEQYF
TRBJ2-7 | once | NA | TRBV6-5 | TGTGCCAGCGGCCCCGGACCCTCCTACTCCTACGAGCAGTACTTC | CASGPGPSYSYEQYF
TRBJ1-4 | NA | NA | TRBV7-9 | TGTGCCAGCAGCTTAGTAGGGGACGCGGAAAAACTGTTTTTT | CASSLVGDAEKLFF
TRBJ2-1 | once | TRBD2 | TRBV5-4 | TGTGCCAGCAGCCCTGTAGCGGGAGGTCGCTACAATGAGCAGTTCTTC | CASSPVAGGRYNEQFF
TRBJ2-1 | few | TRBD2 | TRBV7-3 | TGTGCCAGCAGCTTCGCGGGAGTCTACAATGAGCAGTTCTTC | CASSFAGVYNEQFF
TRBJ2-1 | NA | NA | TRBV9 | TGTGCCAGCAGCGCGGGAGTTCTCAACAATGAGCAGTTCTTC | CASSAGVLNNEQFF
TRBJ2-1 | few | NA | TRBV29-1 | TGCAGCCAAAGCTCTGGGTCTTACAATGAGCAGTTCTTC | CSQSSGSYNEQFF
TRBJ2-7 | NA | TRBD2 | TRBV4-2 | TGTGCCAGCAGCCAAGTGTCGTCCGGACTAGCGGCCTACGAGCAGTACTTC | CASSQVSSGLAAYEQYF
TRBJ1-2 | NA | NA | TRBV29-1 | TGCAGCGTTGAAGGACAAGAGCCATATGGCTACACCTTC | CSVEGQEPYGYTF
TRBJ2-7 | NA | NA | TRBV29-1 | TGCAGCGCGAAGGACAGCCGCTACGAGCAGTACTTC | CSAKDSRYEQYF
TRBJ2-3 | NA | NA | TRBV30 | TGTGCCTGGTCAGAAACCACAGATACGCAGTATTTT | CAWSETTDTQYF
TRBJ2-7 | few | NA | TRBV30 | TGTGCCTGGAGTACCGGGAGCTACGAGCAGTACTTC | CAWSTGSYEQYF
TRBJ2-6 | once | NA | TRBV4-3 | TGCGCCAGCAGCCAAGATTTAGGTTACTCTGGGGCCAACGTCCTGACTTTC | CASSQDLGYSGANVLTF
TRBJ2-7 | NA | TRBD2 | TRBV7-8 | TGTGCCAGCAGCTTAGGGGGACTAGCGGGAGGGAGAGAGCAGTACTTC | CASSLGGLAGGREQYF
TRBJ2-2 | NA | TRBD2 | TRBV5-1 | TGCGCCAGCAGCTTGGCTACTAGCGGACCCCGGGAGCTGTTTTTT | CASSLATSGPRELFF
TRBJ1-1 | few | NA | TRBV30 | TGTGCCTGGAGTCCCTCACTGACAGGAGAAGCTTTCTTT | CAWSPSLTGEAFF
TRBJ2-4 | NA | NA | TRBV6-6 | TGTGCCAGCAGATTCGGACAAGGAGAGGCCAAAAACATTCAGTACTTC | CASRFGQGEAKNIQYF
TRBJ1-1 | few | NA | TRBV27 | TGTGCCAGCAGGAAGTCATTAGGGGCGAACACTGAAGCTTTCTTT | CASRKSLGANTEAFF
TRBJ2-3 | NA | NA | TRBV13 | TGTGCCAGCAGCTTAGTACTCCCAAGGGGCACAGATACGCAGTATTTT | CASSLVLPRGTDTQYF